There are a few counts of the clone carrying this T cell receptor (beta chain). Its antigen is still unknown. This entry comes from a study of T cell responses to AZD1222 COVID-19 vaccine. V shed 5 bases and J shed 7 bases, with 14 bases lying between them. The CDR3 runs to 13 residues. The germline V gene has CDR1 MNHEY and CDR2 SVGAGI. General study findings and limits: There were mostly white British donors and more females than males, and clonal diversity was possibly underestimated. The span of vaccine-associated CD4 TCRs extended across spike, with dominance at 160-218 and 743-854. Reportedly, nearly half of unique spike TCRs recognized epitopes outside B.1.351/B.1.1.7 mutations. Repertoires were sampled only after the peak T cell response.

Profiling relied on immunoSEQ multiplex PCR, and the TCRdb table lists in-frame clones only, not all of them. The sample includes about 85,000 clones, roughly 88% of them seen just once. The specimen comprised peripheral blood, sampled on day 0 of AZD1222 vaccination. The chain links TRBV6-5 to TRBJ1-2; D is perhaps TRBD1 (6 bases). The clonotype originates from an adult in good health. This chain's CDR3 is CASSLLTGSGYTF. As DNA, the CDR3 is TGTGCCAGCAGTCTCCTGACAGGATCTGGCTACACCTTC.